The clone carrying this T cell receptor (beta chain) occurred a few times. Its antigen is not identified. Time point in this sample: persistent/refractory GD, antithyroid drugs over 5 years with positive TRAb. The authors made the TCR library using RNA they extracted from PBMCs. The data were obtained in a study of regulatory T cells in long-lasting Graves disease. Study-wide findings and caveats: In persistent patients, shared public clonotypes (around 2,600) outnumbered those in new patients (about 970).

Building the TCR beta libraries relied on iRepertoire HTBI primers, and CDR3 regions underwent Arm-PCR. TCRdb ran MiXCR on the multiplex PCR reads and lists one entry per CDR3 protein. This table holds more than 350,000 distinct CDR3 sequences, roughly a fifth found once. V was pared by 4 bases and J by 1 base, with 14 bases between. Germline CDR1 SGHTA, CDR2 FQGTGA. The CDR3 length is 16 residues. The V call is TRBV7-3, the J call TRBJ2-4, with a tentative D call TRBD2 (6 bases). Material: peripheral blood mononuclear cells (PBMCs), obtained when the disease was refractory, from a patient treated with antithyroid drugs. This receptor was taken from a female donor with Graves disease. The CDR3 loop reads CASSSGAGGAKNIQYF. The DNA for the CDR3 is TGTGCCAGCAGCTCCGGAGCGGGCGGGGCCAAAAACATTCAGTACTTC.